The entry below gives a single TCR beta chain sequence along with its context. Its specificity is not known. This entry comes from a study of PD-L1 blockade in urothelial cancer. Study in general: Patients' atezolizumab regimen, 1,200 mg intravenously every 3 weeks, began in the mid-2010s.

Overall study findings and caveats: Durable benefit accompanied greater 3-week expansion of tumor-associated blood clones.

Sequencing was performed with immunoSEQ multiplex PCR; in TCRdb, only in-frame clones are kept and a portion is missing. Of some 23,000 clones in the sample, 82% are singletons; the top ten hold roughly 1.6%. Described time point: peripheral blood 6 weeks after treatment start. It was locally advanced or metastatic urothelial carcinoma that patients had. Samples spanned pretreatment and treatment, with 1 to 8 time points per patient. The CDR3 totals 16 residues. With 3 bases clipped from V and 5 bases from J, the junction kept 5 bases outside the gene matches. The germline V gene has CDR1 LGHNT and CDR2 FRNRAP.

The clonotype originates from a man between 65 and 85 years old with urothelial cancer. The chain has TRBV12-5 and TRBJ2-2, with 11 bases lining up with TRBD1. The material sequenced was PBMCs, taken around atezolizumab (anti-PD-L1) treatment. The CDR3 reads CASGFGTGGWTGELFF. For the CDR3, the DNA is TGTGCTAGTGGTTTCGGGACAGGGGGATGGACCGGGGAGCTGTTTTTT.